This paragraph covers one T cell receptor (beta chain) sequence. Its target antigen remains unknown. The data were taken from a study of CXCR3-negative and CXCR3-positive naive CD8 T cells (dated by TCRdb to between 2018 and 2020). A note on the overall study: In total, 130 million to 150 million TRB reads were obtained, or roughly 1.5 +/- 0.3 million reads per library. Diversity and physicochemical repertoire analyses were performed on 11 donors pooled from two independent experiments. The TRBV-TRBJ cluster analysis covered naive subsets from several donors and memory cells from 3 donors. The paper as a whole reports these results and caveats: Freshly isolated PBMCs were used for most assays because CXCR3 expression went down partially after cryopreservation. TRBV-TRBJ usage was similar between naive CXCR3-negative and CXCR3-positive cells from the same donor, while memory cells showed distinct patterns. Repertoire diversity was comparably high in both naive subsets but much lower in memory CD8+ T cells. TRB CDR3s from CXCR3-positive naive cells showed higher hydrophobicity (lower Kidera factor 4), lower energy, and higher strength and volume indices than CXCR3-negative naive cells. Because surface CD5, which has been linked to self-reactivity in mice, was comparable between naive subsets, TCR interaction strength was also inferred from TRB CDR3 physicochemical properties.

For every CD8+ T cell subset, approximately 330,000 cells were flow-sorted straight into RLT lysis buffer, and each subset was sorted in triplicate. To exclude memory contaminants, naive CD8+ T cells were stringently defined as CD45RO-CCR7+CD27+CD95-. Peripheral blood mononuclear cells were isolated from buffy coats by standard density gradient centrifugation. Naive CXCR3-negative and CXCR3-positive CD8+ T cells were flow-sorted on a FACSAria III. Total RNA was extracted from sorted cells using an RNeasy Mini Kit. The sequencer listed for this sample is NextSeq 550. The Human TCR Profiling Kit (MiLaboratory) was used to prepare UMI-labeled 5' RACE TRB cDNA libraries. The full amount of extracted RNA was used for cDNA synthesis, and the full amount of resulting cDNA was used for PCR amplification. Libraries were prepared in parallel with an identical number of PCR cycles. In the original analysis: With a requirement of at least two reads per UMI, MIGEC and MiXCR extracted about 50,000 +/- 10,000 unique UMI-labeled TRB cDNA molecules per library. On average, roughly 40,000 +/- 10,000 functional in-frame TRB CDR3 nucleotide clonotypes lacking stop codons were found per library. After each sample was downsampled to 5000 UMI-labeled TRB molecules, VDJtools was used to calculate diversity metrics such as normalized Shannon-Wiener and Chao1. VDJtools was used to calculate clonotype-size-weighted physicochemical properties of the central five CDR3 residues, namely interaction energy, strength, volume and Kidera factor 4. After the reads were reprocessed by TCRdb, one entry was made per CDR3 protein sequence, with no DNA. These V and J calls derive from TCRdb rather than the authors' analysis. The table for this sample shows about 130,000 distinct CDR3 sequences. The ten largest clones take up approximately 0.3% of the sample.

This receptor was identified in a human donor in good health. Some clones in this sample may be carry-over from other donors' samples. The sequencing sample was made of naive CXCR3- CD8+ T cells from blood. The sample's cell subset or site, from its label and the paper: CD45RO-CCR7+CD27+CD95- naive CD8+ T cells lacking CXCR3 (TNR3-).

The CDR3 reads as follows: CASSGGPSEQYF. The chain uses TRBV2 and TRBJ2-7; TCRdb picks TRBD1, but there is no DNA to check that call. Looking up the germline V gene yields CDR1 SNHLY and CDR2 FYNNEI. From the cysteine through the phenylalanine, the CDR3 covers 12 amino acids. There is no recorded DNA.